The next 17 T cell receptor beta chains were all read from a single sample in a study of blood T cells in healthy people across ages. PCR was performed a second time for about 6 to 12 cycles using a sample-barcoded 5' primer and a J-beta primer mix. TCRdb reanalysed the 5' RACE reads using MiXCR and keeps one entry per CDR3 protein. Of over a million distinct CDR3 sequences listed, 42% were seen once; the top ten hold roughly 7.9%. Sequencing was carried out using blood. Source of these receptors: a young woman in good health.

The gene calls are TRBV7-9 and TRBJ2-3; D gene unclear. V was shortened by 8 bases and J by 4 bases, with 10 bases between the two germline ends. This CDR3 comprises 12 residues. Germline V gene sequence: CDR1 SEHNR, CDR2 FQNEAQ (reference sequence). In DNA, the CDR3 is TGTGCCAGCGGCCCCGGCCCAGATACGCAGTATTTT. Amino acids: CASGPGPDTQYF.

This clonotype came up a few times. The V call is TRBV12-5, the J call TRBJ2-5; 10 bases are shared with TRBD2. The germline gives CDR1 LGHNT, CDR2 FRNRAP. The V segment lost 6 bases and the J segment 5 bases; nucleotides outside the gene matches: 3. The CDR3 length is 13 residues. Here the CDR3 reads CASGPSGSETQYF. CDR3 coding DNA: TGTGCTAGTGGCCCTAGCGGGAGTGAGACCCAGTACTTC.

A few counts support this clonotype. V is TRBV10-3 and J is TRBJ2-1; TRBD2 agrees at 8 bases. This CDR3 is built from 16 residues. Germline assignment: CDR1 ENHRY and CDR2 SYGVKD. V gave up 0 bases and J gave up 2 bases; unmatched junction bases: 3. CDR3 nucleotide sequence: TGTGCCATCAGTGAGTCAACGGGACTAGCCTACAATGAGCAGTTCTTC. Its translation: CAISESTGLAYNEQFF.

This clonotype has a count of ten or more. V usage is TRBV4-1 and J usage is TRBJ2-7; a weak D match, TRBD2 (6 bases). Trimming took off 2 bases at V and 1 base at J, with 12 bases between the two ends. Germline V CDR1 and CDR2: MGHRA, YSYEKL. CDR3 length equals 15 residues. The CDR3 spells CASSQTGTPSYEQYF. The CDR3 region has the DNA TGCGCCAGCAGCCAAACCGGGACTCCTTCCTACGAGCAGTACTTC.

This clonotype came up many times. The CDR3 region is CSARASGNEQFF. Here the CDR3 DNA reads TGCAGTGCTAGAGCTAGCGGGAATGAGCAGTTCTTC. J is TRBJ2-1 and V is TRBV20-1; 8 bases are a match to TRBD2. Germline CDR1 reads DFQATT; CDR2 reads SNEGSKA (reference sequence). The CDR3 totals 12 residues. The junction had 0 bases not matched to a gene; V was cut back by 1 base and J by 7 bases.

The CDR3: CSANWGQTYNEQFF. CDR3 nucleotides: TGCAGTGCTAACTGGGGACAAACCTACAATGAGCAGTTCTTC. The chain combines TRBV20-1 with TRBJ2-1, with D possibly TRBD1 on 6 matching bases. The CDR3 runs 14 residues. Per the germline V gene, CDR1 is DFQATT and CDR2 is SNEGSKA (reference sequence). Trimming stripped 4 bases from V and 2 bases from J, with 12 bases between.

This chain connects TRBV5-1 to TRBJ2-1; unclear D gene. The DNA end lines up better with TRBJ2-7; the J call may be wrong. This CDR3 is built from 15 residues. Germline CDR1 SGHRS, CDR2 YFSETQ. DNA of the CDR3: TGCGCCAGCACTGTCGTTGCCAGCTCCTACAATGAGCAGTACTTC. It codes for CASTVVASSYNEQYF.

The chain links TRBV7-2 to TRBJ2-7; TRBD1 agrees at 7 bases. V was pared by 5 bases and J by 2 bases, with 9 bases of the junction left unmatched. The germline CDR1 and CDR2 sequences are SGHTA and FQGNSA. The CDR3 has 15 amino acids. The CDR3 region is CASSPTHRGTYEQYF. The CDR3 DNA reads TGTGCCAGCAGCCCAACTCACAGGGGAACCTACGAGCAGTACTTC.

This clonotype was seen more than once but under ten times. The chain uses TRBV7-2 and TRBJ2-1, with 9 positions matching TRBD1. Looked up from germline, CDR1 is SGHTA and CDR2 is FQGNSA. Trimming took 7 bases from V and 10 from J; bases not matched to a gene: 17. The CDR3 has 16 residues. CDR3 nucleotides: TGTGCCAGCAAGGAAGGGACAGGGAGTTGGTCACGGGAGCAGTTCTTC. It specifies CASKEGTGSWSREQFF.

The CDR3 DNA reads TGTGCCAGCAGGGGAGGGACTATAGCCAAAAACATTCAGTACTTC. Translation: CASRGGTIAKNIQYF. The gene calls are TRBV28 and TRBJ2-4; 7 bases align to TRBD2. CDR1 is MDHEN and CDR2 is SYDVKM in the germline V gene. V was clipped by 6 bases and J by 0 bases; unmatched bases: 5. This CDR3 comprises 15 residues.

The chain has TRBV14 and TRBJ2-1, with TRBD2 as a possible D gene (6 bases). The ends were cut back, 5 bases at V and 5 bases at J, with 19 bases in the middle. There are 16 residues in the CDR3. Per the germline V gene, CDR1 is SGHDN and CDR2 is FVKESK. This chain's CDR3 is CASSSLEASAHNEQFF. The CDR3 DNA follows: TGTGCCAGCAGCTCCCTCGAGGCTAGCGCCCACAATGAGCAGTTCTTC. Supplemented by reference TRBV14 and TRBJ2-1, the full variable domain reads EAGVTQFPSHSVIEKGQTVTLRCDPISGHDNLYWYRRVMGKEIKFLLHFVKESKQDESGMPNNRFLAERTGGTYSTLKVQPAELEDSGVYFCASSSLEASAHNEQFFGPGTRLTVL.

The chain employs TRBV4-1 and TRBJ1-1; D gene unclear. CDR3 length equals 15 residues. V was clipped by 1 base and J by 1 base, with 10 bases between them. CDR1 is MGHRA and CDR2 is YSYEKL in the germline V gene. The CDR3: CASSQGETANTEAFF. CDR3 in DNA: TGCGCCAGCAGCCAAGGGGAGACTGCGAACACTGAAGCTTTCTTT.

This clonotype was seen a handful of times. This rearrangement joins TRBV20-1 to TRBJ2-1; tentative D call: TRBD2 (5 bases). This CDR3 spans 16 amino acids. V was shortened by 6 bases and J by 6 bases, with 24 bases between the two germline ends. Germline CDR1 and CDR2: DFQATT and SNEGSKA (reference sequence). The CDR3 region is CSAQQVSVTRSNEQFF. Written as DNA, the CDR3 is TGCAGTGCCCAGCAGGTTAGCGTGACCCGGTCCAATGAGCAGTTCTTC.

The gene calls are TRBV21-1 and TRBJ2-1; the table's D call of TRBD2 was not tested on the DNA. TRBV21-1 is termed a pseudogene. The CDR3 sequence is 15 residues long. The CDR3 loop reads CASSTLAGDNNEQFF. CDR3 bases: TGTGCCAGCAGCACACTAGCGGGGGACAACAATGAGCAGTTCTTC.

The rearrangement joins TRBV10-3 to TRBJ1-2; TRBD1 is a possible D gene (6 bases). The V and J ends lost 8 bases and 9 bases respectively, with 28 bases between them. The CDR3 extends over 16 amino acids. CDR1 ENHRY and CDR2 SYGVKD come from the germline V gene. Written as DNA, the CDR3 is TGTGCCATCGGTTCTGTGGGGACAAATGGTTTATCGAGCTACACCTTC. Translation: CAIGSVGTNGLSSYTF.

This clonotype was seen a handful of times. The chain employs TRBV20-1 and TRBJ2-1; 10 bases line up with TRBD2. The CDR3 spans 16 residues. Germline V gene sequence: CDR1 DFQATT, CDR2 SNEGSKA (reference sequence). Trimming at V came to 0 bases and at J to 3 bases, leaving 5 bases not matched to a gene. The chain's CDR3 is CSARDTTSGIYNEQFF. The CDR3 DNA sequence: TGCAGTGCTAGAGACACTACTAGCGGGATCTACAATGAGCAGTTCTTC.

The chain joins TRBV3-1 to TRBJ2-3; D is possibly TRBD2 (6 bases). The germline V gene has CDR1 LGHDT and CDR2 YNNKEL (reference sequence). V lost 4 bases and J 2 bases, leaving 13 bases between the germline ends. The CDR3 has 15 residues. In DNA form, the CDR3 reads TGTGCCAGCAGCCCCCGGGACTGGAACACAGATACGCAGTATTTT. Protein: CASSPRDWNTDTQYF.